These 27 T cell receptor beta chains were sequenced from one sample in a study of T cells in Graves' hyperthyroidism and ophthalmopathy. RNA transcripts provided the source from which TCR beta CDR3 regions were amplified. First-round RT-PCR with HTBI primers amplified the TCR CDR3 region. TCRdb passed the multiplex PCR reads through MiXCR, listing each CDR3 protein once. Of about 600,000 distinct CDR3 sequences listed, 12% to 15% are singletons. The sample was blood. All receptors derive from a woman aged 18-29 years with Graves' ophthalmopathy.

Many counts were recorded for this clonotype. The V and J genes are TRBV2 and TRBJ2-5; 8 bases match TRBD1. Losses at the gene ends were 4 bases for V and 5 bases for J; bases not matched to a gene: 6. The V gene's germline CDR1 is SNHLY and CDR2 FYNNEI. The CDR3 consists of 14 residues. CDR3 amino acids: CASSGTGSGETQYF. The CDR3 DNA reads TGTGCCAGCAGTGGGACAGGGTCAGGGGAGACCCAGTACTTC.

At least ten counts were recorded for this clonotype. This sequence joins TRBV6-1 and TRBJ2-3; the D is unclear. The CDR3 sequence is 17 residues long. The V and J ends lost 0 bases and 3 bases respectively, with 16 bases between them. Germline CDR1 MNHNS, CDR2 SASEGT. CDR3 region: CASSEAVATRVTDTQYF. CDR3 nucleotide sequence: TGTGCCAGCAGTGAAGCGGTGGCCACCCGGGTGACAGATACGCAGTATTTT.

This clonotype came up a few times. The gene calls are TRBV7-9 and TRBJ2-2, with TRBD1 as a possible D gene (6 bases). V was clipped by 6 bases and J by 6 bases, with 11 bases between them. CDR3 length equals 13 residues. CDR1 and CDR2 (germline): SEHNR, FQNEAQ (reference sequence). The CDR3 reads CASRPKGAGELFF. For the CDR3, the DNA is TGTGCCAGCAGGCCGAAGGGGGCCGGGGAGCTGTTTTTT.

For this clonotype: A clone one base away is much larger, so this may be a read error. This chain connects TRBV27 to TRBJ2-7; no clear D. V was pared by 3 bases and J by 6 bases, with 6 bases between. This CDR3 comprises 11 residues. Per the germline V gene, CDR1 is MNHEY and CDR2 is SMNVEV (reference sequence). The CDR3 sequence is CASSFASEQYF. Here the CDR3 DNA reads TGTGCCAGCAGTTTCGCGTCCGAGCAGTACTTC.

This clonotype showed up many times. The J gene is TRBJ1-5, the V gene TRBV28; D may be TRBD1 (6 bases). This CDR3 contains 16 residues. Germline V gene data show CDR1 as MDHEN and CDR2 as SYDVKM. V was clipped by 6 bases and J by 7 bases, with 22 bases between them. The CDR3 coding sequence is TGTGCCAGCAGCTGGCCGACCCGGGGGCCTGGGCAGCCCCAGCATTTT. It is translated as CASSWPTRGPGQPQHF.

This clonotype has ten or more counts. The gene calls are TRBV11-2 and TRBJ2-1; 12 bases fit TRBD1. This CDR3 is 16 amino acids long. With V trimmed by 4 bases and J by 7 bases, 8 bases remained unmatched. Germline assignment: CDR1 SGHAT and CDR2 FQNNGV. The CDR3 here is CASSSNPGQGANEQFF. The CDR3, as DNA: TGTGCCAGCAGCTCAAACCCGGGACAGGGGGCTAATGAGCAGTTCTTC.

The V and J genes are TRBV6-2 or TRBV6-3 and TRBJ2-3; D is uncertain. Between the trimmed V and J ends, which lost 11 bases and 4 bases, there was a span of 16 bases. From germline, CDR1 is MNHEY and CDR2 SVGEGT. This CDR3 contains 13 residues. The CDR3 DNA follows: TGTGCCGCCTCTTGGGCCCGGGCAGATACGCAGTATTTT. Amino acids: CAASWARADTQYF.

Points on this clonotype: An end of the junction differs from the germline gene, which may be a read error. This chain uses TRBV5-4 with TRBJ1-2; 9 positions match TRBD1. Germline loops: CDR1 SGHNT, CDR2 YYREEE (reference sequence). CDR3 length equals 15 residues. CDR3: CASGQPGQGSGGYTF. The CDR3 DNA follows: TGCGCCAGCGGCCAGCCTGGACAGGGGAGTGGTGGCTACACCTTC. Drawing the rest from reference TRBV5-4 and TRBJ1-2, the complete variable domain is ETGVTQSPTHLIKTRGQQVTLRCSSQSGHNTVSWYQQALGQGPQFIFQYYREEENGRGNFPPRFSGLQFPNYSSELNVNALELDDSALYLCASGQPGQGSGGYTFGSGTRLTVV.

The V gene is TRBV2, the J gene TRBJ1-3; D possibly corresponds to TRBD1 (5 bases). Trimming took off 0 bases at V and 0 bases at J, with 12 bases between the two ends. The germline CDR1 and CDR2 sequences are SNHLY and FYNNEI. The CDR3 spans 17 residues. CDR3 sequence reads: CASSEAPGTPSGNTIYF. As DNA, the CDR3 is TGTGCCAGCAGTGAAGCGCCGGGGACTCCCTCTGGAAACACCATATATTTT.

This clonotype occurred once. The J gene is TRBJ2-3, the V gene TRBV13; 7 bases match TRBD2. The germline V gene has CDR1 PRHDT and CDR2 FYEKMQ (reference sequence). The CDR3 consists of 14 residues. J gave up 0 bases and V 11 bases, and 8 bases lay outside the gene matches. CDR3 sequence: CAVRRESSTDTQYF. The DNA for the CDR3 is TGTGCCGTAAGGCGGGAGAGTAGCACAGATACGCAGTATTTT.

The chain employs TRBV2 and TRBJ1-6, with a possible D match to TRBD1 (5 bases). Between the trimmed V and J ends, which lost 4 bases and 15 bases, there was a span of 13 bases. CDR3 length equals 12 residues. CDR1 is SNHLY and CDR2 is FYNNEI in the germline V gene. This chain's CDR3 is CASSARASDLHF. The CDR3 DNA is TGTGCCAGCAGTGCCAGGGCCTCTGACCTCCACTTT.

The table lists this clonotype with many counts. V usage is TRBV7-9 and J usage is TRBJ2-5; 11 bases are shared with TRBD2. After removal of 1 base from V and 4 bases from J, the junction contained 2 bases not matched to a gene. Germline V gene lookup returns CDR1 SEHNR and CDR2 FQNEAQ (reference sequence). The CDR3 is 15 amino acids. The CDR3 region is CASSLELAGAETQYF. CDR3 bases: TGTGCCAGCAGCTTAGAACTAGCGGGAGCAGAGACCCAGTACTTC.

With regard to this clonotype: This may arise from a read error, as a much more abundant clone is one base away. The chain is built from TRBV7-9 and TRBJ1-2; D call uncertain. The V and J ends lost 8 bases and 0 bases respectively, with 19 bases between them. Germline V CDR1 and CDR2: SEHNR, FQNEAQ (reference sequence). The CDR3 spans 16 residues. Written as DNA, the CDR3 is TGTGCCAGCGGCCTAACCCACGGGAGCTCTAACTATGGCTACACCTTC. It is translated as CASGLTHGSSNYGYTF.

This chain connects TRBV9 to TRBJ2-7; 12 bases line up with TRBD2. The CDR3 length is 19 residues. Unmatched junction bases numbered 13, after V lost 3 bases and J lost 0 bases. Germline V gives CDR1 SGDLS, CDR2 YYNGEE. Here the CDR3 DNA reads TGTGCCAGCAGCGCTCCTTCCGGGACTAGCGGGCCTAACTCCTACGAGCAGTACTTC. Translated, it gives CASSAPSGTSGPNSYEQYF.

This clonotype was counted between two and nine times. The rearrangement uses TRBV24-1 and TRBJ2-7; the D gene is possibly TRBD2 (5 bases). This CDR3 contains 15 residues. V was cut by 5 bases and J by 5 bases, with 18 bases left in between. Germline V CDR1 and CDR2: KGHDR, SFDVKD. The CDR3 DNA reads as TGTGCCACCAGTGGTGTAAGTGGGAGCCTCCACGAGCAGTACTTC. Translating it yields CATSGVSGSLHEQYF.

This clonotype was detected ten times or more. This chain links TRBV7-2 with TRBJ2-1; the D gene is possibly TRBD1 (5 bases). V lost 1 base and J lost 4, with 8 bases in between. Looked up from germline, CDR1 is SGHTA and CDR2 is FQGNSA. The CDR3 contains 14 residues. CDR3 DNA sequence: TGTGCCAGCAGCTTAGGGGCAGGGTACAATGAGCAGTTCTTC. Protein product: CASSLGAGYNEQFF.

This clonotype has a count of ten or more. The V and J genes are TRBV30 and TRBJ2-2; TRBD2 agrees at 7 bases. Germline V gene sequence: CDR1 GTSNPN, CDR2 SVGIG (reference sequence). V dropped 4 bases and J dropped 6; count of bases not matched to a gene: 5. The CDR3 has 13 amino acids. CDR3 region: CAWTPGRAGELFF. CDR3 DNA: TGTGCCTGGACTCCTGGGAGGGCCGGGGAGCTGTTTTTT.

In its sample, this clonotype was seen a few times. The CDR3 DNA follows: TGTGCCAGCTCACCGGATTCCGGCAGCACAACCTACGAGCAGTACTTC. It is translated as CASSPDSGSTTYEQYF. The chain links TRBV18 to TRBJ2-7; D uncertain. The V end lost 3 bases, the J end lost 2 bases, and 17 bases lay between the germline ends. This CDR3 comprises 16 residues. Germline CDR1 reads KGHSH; CDR2 reads LQKENI.

V usage is TRBV11-2 and J usage is TRBJ2-2, with TRBD2 matching 10 bases. The CDR3 covers 17 residues. CDR1 is SGHAT, CDR2 FQNNGV, per germline. V trimming: 4 bases; J trimming: 9 bases; junction bases outside the gene matches: 14. This chain's CDR3 is CASSSRLAGVRDRELFF. The CDR3 nucleotides read TGTGCCAGCAGCTCTCGTCTAGCGGGGGTGAGGGACAGGGAGCTGTTTTTT.

This clonotype was found many times. The genes are TRBV12-3 or TRBV12-4 and TRBJ1-2, with TRBD1 matching over 8 bases. The CDR3 is 17 residues long. The V gene end was trimmed by 7 bases and the J gene end by 4 bases; junction bases not matched to a gene: 17. The DNA of the CDR3 is TGTGCCAGCATCCTTGGACAGGGAAGGTCAAAGCGCTATGGCTACACCTTC. Translation gives CASILGQGRSKRYGYTF.

In its sample, this clonotype was seen many times. The J gene is TRBJ1-5, the V gene TRBV28; no clear D gene. Germline values: CDR1 MDHEN, CDR2 SYDVKM. CDR3 length: 14 amino acids. Trimming stripped 6 bases from V and 7 bases from J, with 16 bases between. The CDR3 here is CASRLDGDRQPQHF. Here the CDR3 DNA reads TGTGCCAGCAGGCTTGACGGGGATAGGCAGCCCCAGCATTTT.

This chain links TRBV28 with TRBJ2-3; D uncertain. The CDR3 spans 12 residues. V was shortened by 9 bases and J by 2 bases, with 9 bases between the two germline ends. Per germline, CDR1 MDHEN and CDR2 SYDVKM. In DNA, the CDR3 is TGTGCCAGTAATGGGGTCACAGATACGCAGTATTTT. This gives the protein CASNGVTDTQYF.

The chain links TRBV4-1 to TRBJ2-7, with TRBD1 matching 7 bases. V lost 2 bases and J lost 1; bases outside the gene matches: 11. The CDR3 is 17 residues long. The germline gives CDR1 MGHRA, CDR2 YSYEKL. The DNA for the CDR3 is TGCGCCAGCAGCCAACCCGGACAGGCTTTATCATCCTACGAGCAGTACTTC. It is translated as CASSQPGQALSSYEQYF.

This clonotype was recorded many times. The gene calls are TRBV27 and TRBJ1-5, with D hard to call. V shed 4 bases and J shed 9 bases, with 13 bases lying between them. This CDR3 region has 13 residues. Germline V gene lookup returns CDR1 MNHEY and CDR2 SMNVEV (reference sequence). CDR3 sequence: CASSSDGLRPQHF. CDR3 nucleotide sequence: TGTGCCAGCAGTTCCGACGGGTTACGGCCCCAGCATTTT.

This clonotype has more than one count but fewer than ten. The genes are TRBV19 and TRBJ1-5, with 7 bases identical to TRBD1. J was trimmed by 2 bases and V by 4 bases; bases with no gene match: 5. The CDR3 covers 15 residues. The V gene's germline CDR1 is LNHDA and CDR2 SQIVND (reference sequence). CDR3 coding DNA: TGTGCCAGTAGTACCGACAGGGTGGGCAATCAGCCCCAGCATTTT. It specifies CASSTDRVGNQPQHF.

This clonotype was detected ten times or more. CDR3 nucleotides: TGTGCCAGCAGCGTCCGGGGCACTGGGGCCAACGTCCTGACTTTC. The encoded protein is CASSVRGTGANVLTF. The rearrangement joins TRBV9 to TRBJ2-6; D may match TRBD1 or TRBD2 (5 bases each). Germline loops: CDR1 SGDLS, CDR2 YYNGEE. The CDR3 consists of 15 residues. V was trimmed by 2 bases and J by 2 bases, leaving 8 bases between them.

The V and J genes are TRBV7-2 and TRBJ2-7; 9 nucleotides line up with TRBD1. CDR1 is SGHTA and CDR2 is FQGNSA in the germline V gene. The CDR3 is 16 amino acids. Losses at the gene ends were 5 bases for V and 2 bases for J; bases not matched to a gene: 10. For the CDR3, the DNA is TGTGCCAGCAGCCCCCGAGGACAGGGGAACCCCTACGAGCAGTACTTC. Protein: CASSPRGQGNPYEQYF.